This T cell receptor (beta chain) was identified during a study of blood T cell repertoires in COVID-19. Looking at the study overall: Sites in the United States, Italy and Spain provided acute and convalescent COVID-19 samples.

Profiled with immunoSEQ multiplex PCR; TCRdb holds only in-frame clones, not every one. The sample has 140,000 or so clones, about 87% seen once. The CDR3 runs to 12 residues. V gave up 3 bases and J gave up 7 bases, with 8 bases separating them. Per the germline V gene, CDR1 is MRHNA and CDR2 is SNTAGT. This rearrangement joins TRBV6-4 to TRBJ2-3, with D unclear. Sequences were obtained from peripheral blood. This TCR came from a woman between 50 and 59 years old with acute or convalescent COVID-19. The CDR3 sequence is CASSDWANTQYF. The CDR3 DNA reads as TGTGCCAGCAGTGATTGGGCCAATACGCAGTATTTT.